This note documents a single TCR beta chain sequence. Its antigen remains undetermined. Base-call qualities are not available, and no considerably larger clone is one nucleotide away. TCRbeta CDR3 regions were amplified from genomic DNA by means of the immunoSEQ Assay, a bias-controlled multiplex PCR. The authors' pipeline ran thus. The number of nucleated cells in each sample was estimated by amplification of reference gene primers within the assay. Sequence reads were collapsed and filtered to measure the absolute abundance of every unique TCRbeta CDR3 rearrangement. Productive Simpson clonality was computed per sample as the square root of Simpson's diversity index over productive rearrangements. TCRdb carries this immuneACCESS record with in-frame sequences only. Its versions omit some clonotypes, under half of them owing to an unresolved V gene in the studies checked, with the rest unexplained. The D gene and trimming were derived from the DNA, and the V and J assignments and clone size from that table. Across this sample there are around 93,000 clones, with approximately 88% seen only once. Jointly, the top ten make up over 8.5% of the sample.

The source of the sample is a study of blood T cell repertoires in COVID-19 (dated by TCRdb to 2019 to 2021). A note on the overall study: Samples covering the acute and convalescent phases of COVID-19 were provided by collaborators in the United States, Italy and Spain. A de-identified subject ID, COVID-19 status, age in years and sex were almost always included in the sample metadata. A freely available public database, intended as a resource for researchers studying the immune response to SARS-CoV-2, is where the repertoires were released. The prospective study material was composed of cDNA or gDNA derived from T cells, B-cell-depleted T cells, or PBMCs. Deeply sampled blood TCRbeta repertoires from subjects exposed to, actively infected with, or recovered from COVID-19 were included in the dataset. HLA class I and class II types, where available, came from metadata supplied by the sample provider rather than from assay-based typing. The samples were drawn from the first 160 participants of the ongoing ImmuneRACE study and from 1,254 subjects provided by 6 global collaborators. The study at large found these results: The amount of clinical and demographic metadata varied by source and participant and was provided uncurated.

Reading the germline V gene gives CDR1 MNHEY and CDR2 SVGEGT. The CDR3 spans 12 residues, from the cysteine through the phenylalanine. Kept here is only the CDR3 DNA, which spans 36 bases and is read in frame from base 1. Compared with germline, V lacks 5 bases and J lacks 6 bases; bases without a gene match: 4. Each collaborating institution followed its own protocols to collect whole blood in K2EDTA tubes. For TCRbeta analysis, collaborators shipped samples in one of three forms: frozen whole blood, isolated PBMCs, or DNA extracted from either of those sample types. In this chain, TRBV6-2 or TRBV6-3 is recombined with TRBJ2-7; 7 bases in the middle match TRBD2. This receptor was obtained from a man older than 75 with acute or convalescent COVID-19. The source material was peripheral blood. CDR3 protein: CASSPGTIEQYF. The DNA sequence follows: TGTGCCAGCAGTCCAGGGACTATCGAGCAGTACTTC.